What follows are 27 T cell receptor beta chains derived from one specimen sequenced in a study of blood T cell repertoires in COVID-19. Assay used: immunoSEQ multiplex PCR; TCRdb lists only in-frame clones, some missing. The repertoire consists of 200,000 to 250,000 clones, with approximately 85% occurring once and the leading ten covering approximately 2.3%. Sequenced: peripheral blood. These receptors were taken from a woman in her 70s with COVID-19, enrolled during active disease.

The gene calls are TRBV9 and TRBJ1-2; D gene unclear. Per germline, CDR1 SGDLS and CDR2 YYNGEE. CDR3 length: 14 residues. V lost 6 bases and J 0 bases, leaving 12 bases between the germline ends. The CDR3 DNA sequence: TGTGCCAGCACCCCCGCGGGCTCTAACTATGGCTACACCTTC. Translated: CASTPAGSNYGYTF.

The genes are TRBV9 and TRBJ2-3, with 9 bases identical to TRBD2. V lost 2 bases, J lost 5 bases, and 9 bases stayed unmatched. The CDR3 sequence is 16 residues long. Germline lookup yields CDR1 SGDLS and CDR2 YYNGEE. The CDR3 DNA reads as TGTGCCAGCAGCGTTGGCCTAGCGGGGATAGGAGATACGCAGTATTTT. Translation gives CASSVGLAGIGDTQYF.

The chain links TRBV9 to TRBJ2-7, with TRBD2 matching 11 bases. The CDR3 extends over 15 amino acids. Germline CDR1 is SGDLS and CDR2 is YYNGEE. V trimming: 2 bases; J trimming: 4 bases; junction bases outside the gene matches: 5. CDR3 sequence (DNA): TGTGCCAGCAGCGTTACCGGGACTAGCGGTTACGAGCAGTACTTC. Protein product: CASSVTGTSGYEQYF.

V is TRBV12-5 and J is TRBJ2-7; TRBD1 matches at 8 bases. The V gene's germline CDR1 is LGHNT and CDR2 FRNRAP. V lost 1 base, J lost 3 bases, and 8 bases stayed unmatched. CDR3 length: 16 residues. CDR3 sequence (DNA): TGTGCTAGTGGTTTGGGTCCCCCCGGACAGGGCTACGAGCAGTACTTC. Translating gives CASGLGPPGQGYEQYF. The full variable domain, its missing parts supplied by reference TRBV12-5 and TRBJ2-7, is DARVTQTPRHKVTEMGQEVTMRCQPILGHNTVFWYRQTMMQGLELLAYFRNRAPLDDSGMPKDRFSAEMPDATLATLKIQPSEPRDSAVYFCASGLGPPGQGYEQYFGPGTRLTVT.

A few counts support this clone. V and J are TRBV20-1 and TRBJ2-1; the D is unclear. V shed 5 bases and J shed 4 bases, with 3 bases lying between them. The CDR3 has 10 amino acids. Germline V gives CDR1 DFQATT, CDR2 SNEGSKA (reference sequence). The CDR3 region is CSAVYNEQFF. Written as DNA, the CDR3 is TGCAGTGCTGTATACAATGAGCAGTTCTTC.

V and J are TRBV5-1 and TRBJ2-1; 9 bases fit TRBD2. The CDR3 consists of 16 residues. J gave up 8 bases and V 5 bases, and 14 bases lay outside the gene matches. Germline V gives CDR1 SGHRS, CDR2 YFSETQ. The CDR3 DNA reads TGCGCCAGCAGACAAATCGGGGCTAGCGGGGTTTATGAGCAGTTCTTC. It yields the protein CASRQIGASGVYEQFF.

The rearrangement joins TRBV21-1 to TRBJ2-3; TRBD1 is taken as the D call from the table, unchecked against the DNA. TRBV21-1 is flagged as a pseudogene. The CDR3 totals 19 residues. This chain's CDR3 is CASSKVPRTATGGIDTQYF. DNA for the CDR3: TGTGCCAGCAGCAAAGTCCCCCGGACCGCGACAGGGGGTATCGATACGCAGTATTTT.

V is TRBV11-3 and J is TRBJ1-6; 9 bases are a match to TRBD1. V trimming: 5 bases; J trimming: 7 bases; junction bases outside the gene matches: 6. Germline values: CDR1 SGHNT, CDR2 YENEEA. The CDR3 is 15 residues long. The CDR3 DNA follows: TGTGCCAGCAGCACCGGGACAGGGTCCAATTCACCCCTCCACTTT. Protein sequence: CASSTGTGSNSPLHF.

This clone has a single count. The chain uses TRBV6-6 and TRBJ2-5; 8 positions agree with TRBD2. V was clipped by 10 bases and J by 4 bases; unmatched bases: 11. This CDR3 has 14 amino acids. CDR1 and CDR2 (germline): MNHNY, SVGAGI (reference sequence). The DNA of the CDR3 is TGTGCCACCCTCACTAGCGGAAGGGGAGAGACCCAGTACTTC. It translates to CATLTSGRGETQYF.

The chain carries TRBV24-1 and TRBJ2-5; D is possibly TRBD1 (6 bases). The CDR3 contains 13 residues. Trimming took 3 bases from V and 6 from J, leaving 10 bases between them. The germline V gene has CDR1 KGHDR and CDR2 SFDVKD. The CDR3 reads CATSDTGRKTQYF. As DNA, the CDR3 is TGTGCCACCAGTGATACAGGGAGAAAGACCCAGTACTTC.

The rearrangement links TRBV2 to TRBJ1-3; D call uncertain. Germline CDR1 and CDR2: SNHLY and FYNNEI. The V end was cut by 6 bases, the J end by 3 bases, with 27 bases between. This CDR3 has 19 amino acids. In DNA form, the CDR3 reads TGTGCCAGCAGCTGGGGTACAGCGTATGGTCTTGCGGGTGGAAACACCATATATTTT. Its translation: CASSWGTAYGLAGGNTIYF.

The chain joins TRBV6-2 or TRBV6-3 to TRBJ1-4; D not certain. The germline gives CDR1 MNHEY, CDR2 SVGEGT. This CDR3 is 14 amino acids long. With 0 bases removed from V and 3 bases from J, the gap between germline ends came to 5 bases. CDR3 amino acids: CASSYSVANEKLFF. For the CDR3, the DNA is TGTGCCAGCAGTTACTCGGTAGCTAATGAAAAACTGTTTTTT.

The chain's CDR3 is CASSLEDRASPLHF. DNA of the CDR3: TGTGCCAGCAGCTTGGAGGACAGGGCTTCACCCCTCCACTTT. The chain employs TRBV5-6 and TRBJ1-6, with TRBD1 matching over 8 bases. The V gene's germline CDR1 is SGHDT and CDR2 YYEEEE. With V trimmed by 0 bases and J by 9 bases, 2 bases remained unmatched. The CDR3 covers 14 residues.

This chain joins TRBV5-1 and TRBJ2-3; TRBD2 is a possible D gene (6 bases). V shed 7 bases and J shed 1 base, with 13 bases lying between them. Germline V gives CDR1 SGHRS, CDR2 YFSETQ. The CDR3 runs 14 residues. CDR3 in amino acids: CASGLGSGTDTQYF. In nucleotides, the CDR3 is TGCGCCAGCGGCCTCGGGAGCGGCACAGATACGCAGTATTTT.

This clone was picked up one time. CDR3: CASSQQAGPLGETQYF. The CDR3 bases are TGTGCCAGCAGCCAGCAAGCGGGCCCCCTCGGGGAGACCCAGTACTTC. This chain connects TRBV9 to TRBJ2-5, with D possibly TRBD2 on 6 matching bases. The CDR3 has 16 amino acids. With 4 bases removed from V and 5 bases from J, the gap between germline ends came to 21 bases. Germline V gene data show CDR1 as SGDLS and CDR2 as YYNGEE.

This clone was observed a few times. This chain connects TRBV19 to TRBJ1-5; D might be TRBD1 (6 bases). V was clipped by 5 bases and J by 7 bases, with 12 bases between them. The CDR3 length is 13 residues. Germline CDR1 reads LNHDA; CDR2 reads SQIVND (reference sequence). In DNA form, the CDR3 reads TGTGCCAGTAGTCCGGGGGGGGGCCAGCCCCAGCATTTT. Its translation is CASSPGGGQPQHF.

This chain's CDR3 is CASSDWASGAPFSTDTQYF. CDR3 nucleotides: TGTGCCAGCAGTGATTGGGCTAGCGGGGCTCCCTTTAGCACAGATACGCAGTATTTT. The chain joins TRBV2 to TRBJ2-3, with 9 bases lining up with TRBD2. The CDR3 runs 19 residues. The germline V gene encodes CDR1 SNHLY and CDR2 FYNNEI. The junction had 13 bases not matched to a gene; V was cut back by 3 bases and J by 0 bases.

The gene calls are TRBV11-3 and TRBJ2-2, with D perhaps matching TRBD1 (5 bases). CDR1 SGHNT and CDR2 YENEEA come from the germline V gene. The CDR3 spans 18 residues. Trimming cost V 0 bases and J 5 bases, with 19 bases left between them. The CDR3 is CASSLDRGEARWTGELFF. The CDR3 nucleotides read TGTGCCAGCAGCTTAGATAGGGGTGAGGCCAGGTGGACCGGGGAGCTGTTTTTT.

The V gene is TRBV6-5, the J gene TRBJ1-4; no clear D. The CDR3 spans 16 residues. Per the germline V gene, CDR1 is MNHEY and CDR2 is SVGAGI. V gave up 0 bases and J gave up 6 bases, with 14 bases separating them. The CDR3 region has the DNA TGTGCCAGCAGTTACTCGATCACGGGGTTCCATGAAAAACTGTTTTTT. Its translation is CASSYSITGFHEKLFF.

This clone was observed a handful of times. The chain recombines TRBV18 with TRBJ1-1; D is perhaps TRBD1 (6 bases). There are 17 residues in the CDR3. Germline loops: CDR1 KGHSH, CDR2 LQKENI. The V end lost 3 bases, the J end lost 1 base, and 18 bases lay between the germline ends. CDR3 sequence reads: CASSPYQPGHSNTEAFF. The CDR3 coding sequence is TGTGCCAGCTCACCGTACCAACCGGGACACTCGAACACTGAAGCTTTCTTT.

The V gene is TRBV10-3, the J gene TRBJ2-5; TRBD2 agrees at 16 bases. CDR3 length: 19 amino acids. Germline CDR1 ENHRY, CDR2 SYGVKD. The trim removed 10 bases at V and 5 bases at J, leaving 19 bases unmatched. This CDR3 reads CATLAGLAGGISTAETQYF. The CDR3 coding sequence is TGTGCCACCCTAGCGGGACTAGCGGGAGGGATATCCACAGCGGAGACCCAGTACTTC.

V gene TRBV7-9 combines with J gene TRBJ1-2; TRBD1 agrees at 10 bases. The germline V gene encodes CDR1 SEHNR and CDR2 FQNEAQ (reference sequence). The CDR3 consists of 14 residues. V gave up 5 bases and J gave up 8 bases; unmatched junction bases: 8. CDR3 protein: CASSRPGQGKGYTF. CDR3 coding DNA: TGTGCCAGCAGCCGCCCGGGACAGGGGAAGGGCTACACCTTC. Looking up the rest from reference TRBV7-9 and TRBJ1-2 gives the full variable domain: DTGVSQNPRHKITKRGQNVTFRCDPISEHNRLYWYRQTLGQGPEFLTYFQNEAQLEKSRLLSDRFSAERPKGSFSTLEIQRTEQGDSAMYLCASSRPGQGKGYTFGSGTRLTVV.

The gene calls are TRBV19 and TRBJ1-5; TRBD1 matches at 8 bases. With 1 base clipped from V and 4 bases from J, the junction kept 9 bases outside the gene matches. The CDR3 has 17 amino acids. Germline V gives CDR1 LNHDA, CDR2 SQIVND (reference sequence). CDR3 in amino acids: CASSIGKDRVKNQPQHF. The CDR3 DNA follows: TGTGCCAGTAGTATAGGGAAGGACAGGGTAAAAAATCAGCCCCAGCATTTT.

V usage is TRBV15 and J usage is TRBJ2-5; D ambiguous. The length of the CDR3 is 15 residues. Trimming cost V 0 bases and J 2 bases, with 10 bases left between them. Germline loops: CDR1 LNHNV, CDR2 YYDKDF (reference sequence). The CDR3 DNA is TGTGCCACCAGCAGAGATTTCCTATCTCAAGAGACCCAGTACTTC. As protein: CATSRDFLSQETQYF.

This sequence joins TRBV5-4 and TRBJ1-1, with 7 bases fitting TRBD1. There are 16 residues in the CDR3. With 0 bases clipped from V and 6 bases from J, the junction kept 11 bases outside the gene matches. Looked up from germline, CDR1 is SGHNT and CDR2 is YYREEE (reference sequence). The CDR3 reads CASSLAPTGYYSEAFF. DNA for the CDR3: TGTGCCAGCAGCTTGGCCCCGACAGGGTACTATTCTGAAGCTTTCTTT.

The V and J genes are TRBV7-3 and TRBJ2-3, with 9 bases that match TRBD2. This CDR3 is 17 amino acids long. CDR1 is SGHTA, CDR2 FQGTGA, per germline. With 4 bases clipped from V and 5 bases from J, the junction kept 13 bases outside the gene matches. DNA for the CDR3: TGTGCCAGCAGCTCCCGAGGGCAAGCGGGGGGAGGAGATACGCAGTATTTT. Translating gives CASSSRGQAGGGDTQYF.

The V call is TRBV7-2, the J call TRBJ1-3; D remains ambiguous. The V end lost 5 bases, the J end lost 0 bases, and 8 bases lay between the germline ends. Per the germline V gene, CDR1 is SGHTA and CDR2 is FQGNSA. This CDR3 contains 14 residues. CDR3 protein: CASSLGASGNTIYF. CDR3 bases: TGTGCCAGCAGCCTGGGAGCCTCTGGAAACACCATATATTTT.